This TCR beta chain is from a study of blood T cell repertoires in COVID-19. Clinical histories supplied by participants themselves formed the basis of cohort assignment. Authors' data handling: Amplification of reference gene primers was used by the study to estimate nucleated cell counts. The assay was immunoSEQ multiplex PCR, and TCRdb's table has in-frame clones only and misses some. That table furnishes V, J and clone size, whereas the DNA furnished D and trimming. This table has roughly 380,000 clones, about 87% appearing once. Trimming stripped 1 base from V and 3 bases from J, with 12 bases between. CDR3 length equals 15 residues. From germline, CDR1 is KGHSH and CDR2 LQKENI.

Sequenced: PBMCs or T cells enriched from blood (not recorded which). The chain is built from TRBV18 and TRBJ1-1, with no clear D. This TCR derives from a man aged 25-45 years who had recovered from COVID-19. The chain's CDR3 is CASSPREGSHTEAFF. For the CDR3, the DNA is TGTGCCAGCTCACCACGAGAAGGGAGTCACACTGAAGCTTTCTTT.